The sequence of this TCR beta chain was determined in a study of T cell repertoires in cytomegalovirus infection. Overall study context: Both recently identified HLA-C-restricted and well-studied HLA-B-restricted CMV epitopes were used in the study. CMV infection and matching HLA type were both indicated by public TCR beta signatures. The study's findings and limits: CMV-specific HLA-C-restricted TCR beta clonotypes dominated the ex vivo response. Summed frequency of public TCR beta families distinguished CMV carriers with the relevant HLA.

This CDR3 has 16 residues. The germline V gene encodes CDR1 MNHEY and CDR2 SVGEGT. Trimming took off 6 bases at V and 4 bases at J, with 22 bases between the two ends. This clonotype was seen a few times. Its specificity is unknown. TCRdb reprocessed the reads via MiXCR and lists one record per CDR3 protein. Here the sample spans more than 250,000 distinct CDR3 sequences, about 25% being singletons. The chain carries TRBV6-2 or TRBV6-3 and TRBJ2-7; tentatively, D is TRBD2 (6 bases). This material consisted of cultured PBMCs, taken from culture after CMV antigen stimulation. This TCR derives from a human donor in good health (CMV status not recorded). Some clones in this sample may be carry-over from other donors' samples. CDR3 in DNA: TGTGCCAGCAGCCTTCCTCCCGGGAGTGGGAATTACGAGCAGTACGTC. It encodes CASSLPPGSGNYEQYV.